This T cell receptor beta chain was obtained from a study of CD8 T cells in Susac syndrome. Across the study: When blood was drawn, the patients with Susac syndrome were therapy-naive, on corticosteroids, or on intravenous immunoglobulin alone.

An input of 0.5 to 1 ug of RNA was subjected to reverse transcription using random hexamers. Using its own MiXCR run on the immunoSEQ multiplex PCR reads, TCRdb lists one record per CDR3 protein. Of 71,000 or so distinct CDR3 sequences listed, approximately 93% were seen once; the top ten hold roughly 0.15%. Looked up from germline, CDR1 is MNHEY and CDR2 is SMNVEV (reference sequence). The V and J ends lost 0 bases and 2 bases respectively, with 8 bases between them. The CDR3 runs 16 residues. This chain connects TRBV27 to TRBJ2-6; a weak D match, TRBD1 (6 bases). This clonotype was sampled from a human donor with Susac syndrome. The sample was CD4+ T cells from PBMCs. CDR3 DNA sequence: TGTGCCAGCAGTTTATCACAGGGCGCTGGGGCCAACGTCCTGACTTTC. Translated: CASSLSQGAGANVLTF.